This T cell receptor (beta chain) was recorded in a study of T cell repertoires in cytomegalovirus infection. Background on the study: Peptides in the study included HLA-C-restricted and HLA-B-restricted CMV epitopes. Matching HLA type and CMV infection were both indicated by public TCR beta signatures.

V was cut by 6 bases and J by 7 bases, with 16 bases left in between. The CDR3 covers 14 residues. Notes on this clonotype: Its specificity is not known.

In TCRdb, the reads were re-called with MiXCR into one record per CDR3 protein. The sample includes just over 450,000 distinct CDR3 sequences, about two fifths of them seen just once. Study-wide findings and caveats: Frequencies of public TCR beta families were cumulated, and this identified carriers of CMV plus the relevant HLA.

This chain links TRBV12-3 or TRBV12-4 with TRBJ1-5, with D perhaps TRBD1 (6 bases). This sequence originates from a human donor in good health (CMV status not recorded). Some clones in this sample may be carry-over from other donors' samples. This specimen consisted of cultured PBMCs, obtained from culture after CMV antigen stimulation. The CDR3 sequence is CASSEEQGRQPQHF. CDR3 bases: TGTGCCAGCAGCGAAGAACAGGGTCGGCAGCCCCAGCATTTT.